The 20 T cell receptor beta chains given below trace back to one sample, sequenced in a study of Ad26.COV2.S vaccination and SARS-CoV-2 variants (dated by TCRdb to the early 2020s). Libraries came from the immunoSEQ multiplex PCR assay. Imported from immuneACCESS, the table was reduced by TCRdb to in-frame sequences with V and J called. These copies leave out some clones; in studies compared against another copy, an unresolved V gene accounts for under half, and the cause of the remainder is not known. The sample includes approximately 420,000 clones, with 85% to 90% observed a single time. Of the sample, 3.6% is held by the ten largest clones. The treatment or condition label of this sample denotes: around 19 received Ad26.COV2.S at low or high dose, single or two shots; about 5 received placebo; per-sample allocation not given. For vaccine and placebo recipients, repertoires were sequenced using samples collected on day 63 after the first injection.

Source: peripheral blood, taken in a trial of Ad26.COV2.S vaccine versus placebo. Source of these receptors: a person between 18 and 65 years old who received the Ad26.COV2.S COVID-19 vaccine or a placebo.

The chain recombines TRBV5-1 with TRBJ1-4; D not certain. V lost 1 base to trimming and J lost 7 bases, with 17 bases between them. From germline, CDR1 is SGHRS and CDR2 YFSETQ. The CDR3 covers 16 residues. Written as DNA, the CDR3 is TGCGCCAGCAGCTTGCAATCACCTTCTGAGGGTGAAAAACTGTTTTTT. As protein: CASSLQSPSEGEKLFF.

This chain uses TRBV28 with TRBJ2-7; D possibly corresponds to TRBD1 (5 bases). Trimming removed 3 bases from V and 6 bases from J, with 15 bases in between. The CDR3 is 14 residues long. Germline values: CDR1 MDHEN, CDR2 SYDVKM. CDR3 region: CASSLGREVAEQYF. CDR3 sequence (DNA): TGTGCCAGCAGTTTGGGCAGGGAAGTGGCCGAGCAGTACTTC.

The chain has TRBV29-1 and TRBJ2-5; possibly TRBD1 for D (5 bases). This CDR3 region has 13 residues. Germline loops: CDR1 SQVTM, CDR2 ANQGSEA. The V end lost 4 bases, the J end lost 5 bases, and 14 bases lay between the germline ends. The CDR3 sequence is CSVGTGRWETQYF. The CDR3 nucleotides are TGCAGCGTTGGAACAGGACGGTGGGAGACCCAGTACTTC.

This clone was counted once. The V and J genes are TRBV9 and TRBJ2-7; a possible D gene is TRBD1 (6 bases). From germline, CDR1 is SGDLS and CDR2 YYNGEE. V was shortened by 4 bases and J by 2 bases, with 13 bases between the two germline ends. The CDR3 covers 14 residues. The chain's CDR3 is CASSTKDRAYEQYF. CDR3 DNA sequence: TGTGCCAGCAGCACGAAGGACAGAGCCTACGAGCAGTACTTC. The full variable domain, with the rest looked up from reference TRBV9 and TRBJ2-7, is DSGVTQTPKHLITATGQRVTLRCSPRSGDLSVYWYQQSLDQGLQFLIQYYNGEERAKGNILERFSAQQFPDLHSELNLSSLELGDSALYFCASSTKDRAYEQYFGPGTRLTVT.

With respect to this clone: Other DNA sequences in this sample translate to the same CDR3. The CDR3 protein is CASSLEETQYF. CDR3 DNA: TGTGCCAGCAGCTTAGAAGAGACCCAGTACTTC. The V gene is TRBV11-2, the J gene TRBJ2-5, with D uncertain. V was clipped by 0 bases and J by 4 bases, with 0 bases between them. CDR1 and CDR2 (germline): SGHAT, FQNNGV. This CDR3 spans 11 amino acids.

The V call is TRBV2, the J call TRBJ1-2; D not resolved. Looked up from germline, CDR1 is SNHLY and CDR2 is FYNNEI. V lost 4 bases and J lost 4, with 4 bases in between. The CDR3 has 11 residues. Here the CDR3 reads CASSVTYGYTF. CDR3 bases: TGTGCCAGCAGTGTAACCTATGGCTACACCTTC. Using reference TRBV2 and TRBJ1-2 for the parts outside the CDR3, the full variable domain is EPEVTQTPSHQVTQMGQEVILRCVPISNHLYFYWYRQILGQKVEFLVSFYNNEISEKSEIFDDQFSVERPDGSNFTLKIRSTKLEDSAMYFCASSVTYGYTFGSGTRLTVV.

The chain carries TRBV7-2 and TRBJ2-4; 8 bases line up with TRBD2. V lost 2 bases and J lost 1; bases outside the gene matches: 4. Per the germline V gene, CDR1 is SGHTA and CDR2 is FQGNSA. The CDR3 spans 16 residues. In nucleotides, the CDR3 is TGTGCCAGCAGCTTACGGGGGGGCGTCGCCAAAAACATTCAGTACTTC. Translated: CASSLRGGVAKNIQYF. Filled out from reference TRBV7-2 and TRBJ2-4, the complete variable domain reads GAGVSQSPSNKVTEKGKDVELRCDPISGHTALYWYRQSLGQGLEFLIYFQGNSAPDKSGLPSDRFSAERTGGSVSTLTIQRTQQEDSAVYLCASSLRGGVAKNIQYFGAGTRLSVL.

The CDR3 protein is CASSYSISAGSPGYTF. Written as DNA, the CDR3 is TGTGCCAGCAGTTACTCGATTTCGGCGGGTAGTCCCGGCTACACCTTC. This rearrangement joins TRBV6-5 to TRBJ1-2; no definite D call. This CDR3 spans 16 amino acids. Germline values: CDR1 MNHEY, CDR2 SVGAGI. V was cut by 0 bases and J by 8 bases, with 19 bases left in between.

The rearrangement links TRBV4-1 to TRBJ1-5; no firm D call. The CDR3 loop spans 15 amino acids. V was trimmed by 4 bases and J by 4 bases, leaving 14 bases between them. Germline CDR1 and CDR2: MGHRA and YSYEKL. The DNA for the CDR3 is TGCGCCAGCAGCCTCAGCGATCAGTCTAATCAGCCCCAGCATTTT. Protein sequence: CASSLSDQSNQPQHF.

In this sample, this clone turned up a few times. The chain employs TRBV5-1 and TRBJ2-1; 9 bases line up with TRBD1. The CDR3 length is 15 residues. CDR1 is SGHRS, CDR2 YFSETQ, per germline. The trim removed 5 bases at V and 6 bases at J, leaving 9 bases unmatched. CDR3 sequence: CASRLMGTGLNEQFF. The CDR3 bases are TGCGCCAGCAGGCTGATGGGGACAGGGCTCAATGAGCAGTTCTTC.

The chain has TRBV7-3 and TRBJ2-3; unclear D gene. The CDR3 is 15 residues long. Trimming removed 2 bases from V and 1 base from J, with 10 bases in between. CDR1 SGHTA and CDR2 FQGTGA come from the germline V gene. Written as DNA, the CDR3 is TGTGCCAGCAGCTTACGCCCAGAAGGCACAGATACGCAGTATTTT. Translating gives CASSLRPEGTDTQYF.

The rearrangement joins TRBV7-9 to TRBJ1-6; TRBD1 matches 7 bases. CDR1 is SEHNR and CDR2 is FQNEAQ in the germline V gene (reference sequence). The junction had 12 bases not matched to a gene; V was cut back by 5 bases and J by 8 bases. The CDR3 totals 16 residues. This CDR3 is CASSRSQGGLHSPLHF. The DNA of the CDR3 is TGTGCCAGCAGCCGAAGCCAGGGGGGACTGCATTCACCCCTCCACTTT.

As DNA, the CDR3 is TGTGCCAGCAGCGGACTAGACGGGGCTTCAGATACGCAGTATTTT. The encoded protein is CASSGLDGASDTQYF. The rearrangement links TRBV2 to TRBJ2-3; TRBD2 agrees at 7 bases. Germline loops: CDR1 SNHLY, CDR2 FYNNEI. The CDR3 covers 15 residues. Trimming cost V 6 bases and J 4 bases; bases outside gene matches: 10.

V and J are TRBV12-3 or TRBV12-4 and TRBJ1-2; D is unclear. CDR3 size: 13 residues. V lost 6 bases and J 4 bases, leaving 12 bases between the germline ends. CDR3 sequence reads: CASSVRDRYGYTF. DNA for the CDR3: TGTGCCAGCAGCGTTCGAGACCGCTATGGCTACACCTTC.

The chain is built from TRBV28 and TRBJ2-7; 7 positions match TRBD1. The J segment lost 1 base and the V segment lost 6 bases, leaving 9 bases of the junction unmatched. Germline-derived CDR1 and CDR2 are MDHEN and SYDVKM. This CDR3 comprises 15 residues. The CDR3 nucleotides read TGTGCCAGCAGCATATACAGGGGTCCGTCCTACGAGCAGTACTTC. Amino acid sequence: CASSIYRGPSYEQYF. Using reference TRBV28 and TRBJ2-7 for the parts outside the CDR3, the full variable domain is DVKVTQSSRYLVKRTGEKVFLECVQDMDHENMFWYRQDPGLGLRLIYFSYDVKMKEKGDIPEGYSVSREKKERFSLILESASTNQTSMYLCASSIYRGPSYEQYFGPGTRLTVT.

This chain uses TRBV9 with TRBJ1-4; D uncertain. This CDR3 region has 14 residues. The V gene lost 4 bases and the J gene lost 8 bases, with 15 bases spanning the gap. Germline V gene sequence: CDR1 SGDLS, CDR2 YYNGEE. As DNA, the CDR3 is TGTGCCAGCAGCTCCCAATCTCAGCGAGAAAAACTGTTTTTT. As protein: CASSSQSQREKLFF. Full variable domain (rest looked up from reference TRBV9 and TRBJ1-4): DSGVTQTPKHLITATGQRVTLRCSPRSGDLSVYWYQQSLDQGLQFLIQYYNGEERAKGNILERFSAQQFPDLHSELNLSSLELGDSALYFCASSSQSQREKLFFGSGTQLSVL.

The rearrangement uses TRBV10-3 and TRBJ2-3; tentatively, D is TRBD2 (6 bases). The V end was cut by 8 bases, the J end by 6 bases, with 18 bases between. CDR1 ENHRY and CDR2 SYGVKD come from the germline V gene. The CDR3 totals 14 residues. For the CDR3, the DNA is TGTGCCATCGGAGGGACCAACGTAACGGATACGCAGTATTTT. Its protein is CAIGGTNVTDTQYF.

CDR3 bases: TGCAGCGTAGAGGGACAGGGAGCGTCCGGCTACACCTTC. It codes for CSVEGQGASGYTF. The V gene is TRBV29-1, the J gene TRBJ1-2, with TRBD1 matching over 9 bases. The length of the CDR3 is 13 residues. The trim removed 6 bases at V and 8 bases at J, leaving 10 bases unmatched. The germline V gene encodes CDR1 SQVTM and CDR2 ANQGSEA.

There are a few counts of this clone. The V call is TRBV19, the J call TRBJ2-7, with D unclear. V was clipped by 3 bases and J by 6 bases, with 9 bases between them. The CDR3 consists of 12 residues. CDR1 is LNHDA, CDR2 SQIVND, per germline (reference sequence). The CDR3 protein is CASSMSGVEQYF. The CDR3 region has the DNA TGTGCCAGTAGTATGTCAGGCGTCGAGCAGTACTTC.

This chain connects TRBV24-1 to TRBJ2-3, with 9 bases that match TRBD1. The length of the CDR3 is 15 residues. With 4 bases clipped from V and 6 bases from J, the junction kept 7 bases outside the gene matches. Germline CDR1 reads KGHDR; CDR2 reads SFDVKD. The CDR3: CATSDRTGVIDTQYF. The CDR3 DNA reads as TGTGCCACCAGTGACCGGACAGGGGTTATCGATACGCAGTATTTT.